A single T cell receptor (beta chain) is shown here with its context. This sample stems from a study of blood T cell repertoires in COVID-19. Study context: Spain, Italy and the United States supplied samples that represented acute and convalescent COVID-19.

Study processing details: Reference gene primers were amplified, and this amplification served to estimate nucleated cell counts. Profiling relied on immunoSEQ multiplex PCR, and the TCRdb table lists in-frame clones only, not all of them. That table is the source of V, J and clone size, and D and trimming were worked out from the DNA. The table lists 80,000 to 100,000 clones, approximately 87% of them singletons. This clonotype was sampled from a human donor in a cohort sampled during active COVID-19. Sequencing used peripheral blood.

The CDR3 sequence is CASSLVGQGVGTGELFF. In DNA form, the CDR3 reads TGCGCCAGCAGCTTGGTCGGCCAGGGGGTGGGCACCGGGGAGCTGTTTTTT. V gene TRBV5-1 combines with J gene TRBJ2-2; 7 bases map to TRBD1. The V and J ends lost 0 bases and 4 bases, in that order; junction bases with no gene match: 9. This CDR3 is 17 amino acids long. Germline CDR1 and CDR2: SGHRS and YFSETQ.